This TCR beta chain came from a study of prognosis after radiotherapy for stage I lung cancer. The overall study: In roughly 15 patients the disease was a newly diagnosed primary stage I lung tumor, whereas a few had oligometastatic NSCLC following surgical resection of the primary tumor. Aged roughly 50 to 84 years, with a median of approximately 74 years, the patients were around 13 men and about six women.

Genomic DNA was the source, and TCR beta CDR3 was amplified from it by two-round multiplex PCR. Primers targeting each individual TRBV and TRBJ gene were applied in first-round PCR. TCRdb re-analysed the multiplex PCR reads in MiXCR, keeping a single row per CDR3 protein. The sample gives 22,000 or so distinct CDR3 sequences, under 45% of which show up once; 30% to 40% is in the top ten. The germline CDR1 and CDR2 sequences are MNHEY and SMNVEV (reference sequence). The CDR3 extends over 16 amino acids. V lost 4 bases, J lost 4 bases, and 12 bases stayed unmatched. The source material was PBMCs, sampled before or after stereotactic body radiation therapy (not recorded which). The clonotype comes from a donor over 45 with non-small cell lung cancer. V is TRBV27 and J is TRBJ1-1, with 7 bases aligning to TRBD1. CDR3 protein: CASSSRQGRGCTEAFF. CDR3 bases: TGTGCCAGCAGTTCACGACAGGGTAGGGGGTGCACTGAAGCTTTCTTT.